This T cell receptor beta chain stems from a study of CD8 T cells in ankylosing spondylitis. At least ten counts were recorded for this clonotype. Germline V gene data show CDR1 as SGDLS and CDR2 as YYNGEE. V gave up 5 bases and J gave up 4 bases; unmatched junction bases: 7. The CDR3 is made up of 15 amino acids. Via MiXCR, TCRdb re-called the 5' RACE reads, giving one row per CDR3 protein. The sample yields tens of thousands of distinct CDR3 sequences, 5.3% seen once. The clonotype was recovered from a female donor with ankylosing spondylitis or in good health (not recorded which). The rearrangement joins TRBV9 to TRBJ2-1; 9 bases align to TRBD1. Sequencing was performed on blood, either unsorted or a sorted T cell fraction (not recorded which). DNA for the CDR3: TGTGCCAGCAGATCCACCGGGACAGGGTACAATGAGCAGTTCTTC. Translating gives CASRSTGTGYNEQFF.